The clone carrying this TCR beta chain has just a few counts. Its antigen is undetermined. This sample is drawn from a study of T cell repertoires in cytomegalovirus infection. Across the study: Newly reported HLA-C-restricted and thoroughly characterized HLA-B-restricted CMV epitopes were employed. Both CMV infection and a matching HLA type were indicated by public TCR beta signatures. Regarding the study as a whole: Clonotype analysis showed dominance of the ex vivo response by HLA-C-restricted CMV-specific TCR beta clonotypes.

Germline CDR1 reads MNHEY; CDR2 reads SVGEGT. This CDR3 contains 16 residues. J was trimmed by 7 bases and V by 6 bases; bases with no gene match: 10. One entry per CDR3 protein results from TCRdb running MiXCR on the reads. Here the sample spans about 310,000 distinct CDR3 sequences, around 25% being singletons. Material: cultured PBMCs, obtained from culture after CMV antigen stimulation. The chain combines TRBV6-2 or TRBV6-3 with TRBJ2-1, with 12 bases matching TRBD2. This receptor was taken from a human donor in good health (CMV status not recorded). Some clones in this sample may be carry-over from other donors' samples. This CDR3 reads CASRPRLAGALNEQFF. The CDR3, as DNA: TGTGCCAGCAGGCCCCGACTAGCGGGAGCGTTAAATGAGCAGTTCTTC.